Following are 31 T cell receptor beta chains from one sample sequenced in a study of blood T cells in healthy people across ages. A J-beta primer mix and a sample-barcoded 5' primer were used in a second PCR of roughly 6 to 11 cycles. TCRdb redid the calling of the 5' RACE reads with MiXCR, one entry per CDR3 protein. The sample has over 1.5 million distinct CDR3 sequences; about 49% are singletons. The sample taken for sequencing was blood. Receptors originate from a woman in her thirties or forties in good health.

The genes are TRBV29-1 and TRBJ1-2, with 7 bases identical to TRBD1. V gave up 0 bases and J gave up 8 bases; unmatched junction bases: 6. From germline, CDR1 is SQVTM and CDR2 ANQGSEA. This CDR3 is built from 13 residues. The CDR3 reads CSVEDQGTVGYTF. The CDR3 DNA reads as TGCAGCGTTGAAGATCAGGGGACAGTGGGCTACACCTTC.

This clonotype has only a few counts. The V call is TRBV20-1, the J call TRBJ2-4, with D maybe TRBD2 (5 bases). The germline gives CDR1 DFQATT, CDR2 SNEGSKA (reference sequence). Trimming left V 5 bases short and J 4 bases short, with 6 bases between. The CDR3 is 11 residues long. The CDR3 region is CSAWEKNIQYF. CDR3 DNA sequence: TGCAGTGCTTGGGAGAAAAACATTCAGTACTTC.

The V and J genes are TRBV6-6 and TRBJ2-3; TRBD2 is a possible D gene (5 bases). The germline V gene encodes CDR1 MNHNY and CDR2 SVGAGI (reference sequence). The CDR3 has 17 residues. Trimming stripped 4 bases from V and 4 bases from J, with 21 bases between. The CDR3 DNA reads TGTGCCAGCAGTTTTTCCCCCGCTGTGAAGGACTCAGATACGCAGTATTTT. This sequence encodes CASSFSPAVKDSDTQYF.

This clonotype was seen a few times. For the CDR3, the DNA is TGCAGTGCTAACGACAGGGGGATTCATCAGCCCCAGCATTTT. Its protein is CSANDRGIHQPQHF. The rearrangement uses TRBV20-1 and TRBJ1-5; 9 bases agree with TRBD1. Germline V gene lookup returns CDR1 DFQATT and CDR2 SNEGSKA (reference sequence). The V gene end was trimmed by 4 bases and the J gene end by 5 bases; junction bases not matched to a gene: 6. This CDR3 spans 14 amino acids.

V usage is TRBV4-1 and J usage is TRBJ2-4; perhaps TRBD1 as D (6 bases). Per the germline V gene, CDR1 is MGHRA and CDR2 is YSYEKL. V was pared by 0 bases and J by 1 base, with 22 bases between. The CDR3 spans 20 residues. CDR3 DNA sequence: TGCGCCAGCAGCCAAGATACAGAGGGCAGGGGAATGAGTGCCAAAAACATTCAGTACTTC. Its translation: CASSQDTEGRGMSAKNIQYF.

V is TRBV4-2 and J is TRBJ2-5; the match to TRBD1 covers 9 bases. The J segment lost 4 bases and the V segment lost 1 base, leaving 4 bases of the junction unmatched. This CDR3 is built from 15 residues. Germline assignment: CDR1 LGHNA and CDR2 YNFKEQ. The CDR3 DNA reads as TGTGCCAGCAGCCAAGCCGGGACAGGGATAGAGACCCAGTACTTC. Its protein is CASSQAGTGIETQYF.

The chain uses TRBV20-1 and TRBJ2-3; 13 bases fit TRBD2. The CDR3 is made up of 13 amino acids. The germline V gene has CDR1 DFQATT and CDR2 SNEGSKA (reference sequence). The ends lost 4 bases at V and 14 bases at J; junction bases unmatched: 9. The CDR3 reads CSATGLAGVPAYF. The CDR3 DNA reads TGCAGTGCTACCGGACTAGCGGGGGTCCCCGCGTATTTT.

This clonotype was seen more than once but under ten times. The chain employs TRBV5-1 and TRBJ2-3, with D uncertain. Per germline, CDR1 SGHRS and CDR2 YFSETQ. The CDR3 contains 13 residues. V gave up 4 bases and J gave up 3 bases, with 9 bases separating them. DNA of the CDR3: TGCGCCAGCAGCACCCACAATACAGATACGCAGTATTTT. As protein: CASSTHNTDTQYF.

V is TRBV12-3 or TRBV12-4 and J is TRBJ1-2; D remains unclear. Deletions cut 2 bases from V and 9 bases from J, with 13 bases between. The CDR3 is made up of 13 amino acids. Written as DNA, the CDR3 is TGTGCCAGCAGTTTAACTCAGCTAGATAGCTACACCTTC. Protein product: CASSLTQLDSYTF.

This clonotype occurred a few times. V usage is TRBV5-8 and J usage is TRBJ2-3; D could derive from TRBD1 or TRBD2 (5 bases each). Germline V lookup: CDR1 SGHTS, CDR2 YDEGEE. The CDR3 totals 16 residues. Trimming stripped 8 bases from V and 0 bases from J, with 19 bases between. The CDR3 coding sequence is TGTGCCAGTCCAAATGAACCGGGACGGAGCACAGATACGCAGTATTTT. This sequence encodes CASPNEPGRSTDTQYF.

V usage is TRBV12-5 and J usage is TRBJ2-5; 12 positions match TRBD2. The CDR3 is made up of 18 amino acids. V dropped 1 base and J dropped 2; count of bases not matched to a gene: 8. The V gene's germline CDR1 is LGHNT and CDR2 FRNRAP. Here the CDR3 DNA reads TGTGCTAGTGGTTTGGCCCTTACTAGCGGGGGGCCTCAAGAGACCCAGTACTTC. Its translation is CASGLALTSGGPQETQYF.

The rearrangement links TRBV28 to TRBJ2-7; no clear D gene. The CDR3 has 13 amino acids. Trimming took 2 bases from V and 3 from J, leaving 8 bases between them. The germline V gene has CDR1 MDHEN and CDR2 SYDVKM. CDR3 sequence reads: CASSLIQNYEQYF. The DNA for the CDR3 is TGTGCCAGCAGTTTAATACAGAACTACGAGCAGTACTTC.

The CDR3 region is CASSLGIGATTEKLFF. Written as DNA, the CDR3 is TGTGCCAGCAGTTTAGGTATAGGGGCTACCACTGAAAAACTGTTTTTT. V usage is TRBV12-3 or TRBV12-4 and J usage is TRBJ1-4; a weak D match, TRBD1 (5 bases). Deletions cut 1 base from V and 7 bases from J, with 16 bases between. There are 16 residues in the CDR3.

This chain links TRBV6-2 or TRBV6-3 with TRBJ1-1; 7 bases fit TRBD1. Germline V CDR1 and CDR2: MNHEY, SVGEGT. The CDR3 is 17 amino acids. J was trimmed by 2 bases and V by 2 bases; bases with no gene match: 11. Here the CDR3 DNA reads TGTGCCAGCAGTTACCCAAGACAGGGCGGGGGTAACACTGAAGCTTTCTTT. It codes for CASSYPRQGGGNTEAFF.

The chain is built from TRBV11-2 and TRBJ2-7, with D maybe TRBD1 (5 bases). The CDR3 sequence is 16 residues long. V dropped 0 bases and J dropped 4 bases, with 16 bases sitting between them. From germline, CDR1 is SGHAT and CDR2 FQNNGV. CDR3 bases: TGTGCCAGCAGCTTAGATCTTCGTAGGGGCCGGTACGAGCAGTACTTC. Protein sequence: CASSLDLRRGRYEQYF.

The rearrangement joins TRBV3-1 to TRBJ1-2; D is perhaps TRBD1 (6 bases). This CDR3 is built from 15 residues. Germline V gene sequence: CDR1 LGHDT, CDR2 YNNKEL (reference sequence). The V end lost 4 bases, the J end lost 0 bases, and 12 bases lay between the germline ends. CDR3 DNA sequence: TGTGCCAGCAGCCCCACGGACAGAACTAACTATGGCTACACCTTC. Its protein is CASSPTDRTNYGYTF. Full variable domain (outside the CDR3, taken from reference TRBV3-1 and TRBJ1-2): DTAVSQTPKYLVTQMGNDKSIKCEQNLGHDTMYWYKQDSKKFLKIMFSYNNKELIINETVPNRFSPKSPDKAHLNLHINSLELGDSAVYFCASSPTDRTNYGYTFGSGTRLTVV.

The table lists this clonotype with a few counts. The rearrangement uses TRBV6-6 and TRBJ1-2; D may be TRBD1 (5 bases). Trimming stripped 7 bases from V and 2 bases from J, with 14 bases between. There are 14 residues in the CDR3. From germline, CDR1 is MNHNY and CDR2 SVGAGI (reference sequence). CDR3 amino acids: CASTQRGGNYGYTF. The CDR3 bases are TGTGCCAGCACCCAACGGGGGGGGAACTATGGCTACACCTTC.

As for this clonotype: Sequence at one end of the junction differs from germline and may be a read error. The chain has TRBV5-1 and TRBJ2-3, with TRBD2 matching 13 bases. The germline CDR1 and CDR2 sequences are SGHRS and YFSETQ. CDR3 size: 16 residues. The CDR3 bases are TGTGCCAGCAGTTGGACTAGCGGGGGACCCACAGATACGCAGTATTTT. This translates into CASSWTSGGPTDTQYF.

This clonotype was recorded a few times. The rearrangement links TRBV20-1 to TRBJ2-1, with 7 bases identical to TRBD1. The CDR3 has 14 amino acids. Per germline, CDR1 DFQATT and CDR2 SNEGSKA (reference sequence). The V and J ends lost 0 bases and 4 bases, in that order; junction bases with no gene match: 3. The DNA of the CDR3 is TGCAGTGCTAGAGATCGGGGACAGTACAATGAGCAGTTCTTC. Protein product: CSARDRGQYNEQFF.

In DNA, the CDR3 is TGTGCCAGCAGTTCAACAGGGATAAGAAATTCACCCCTCCACTTT. It codes for CASSSTGIRNSPLHF. The chain has TRBV12-3 or TRBV12-4 and TRBJ1-6; D may be TRBD1 (6 bases). With 4 bases removed from V and 7 bases from J, the gap between germline ends came to 14 bases. The CDR3 runs 15 residues.

J is TRBJ1-6 and V is TRBV6-5, with D possibly TRBD1 on 5 matching bases. Trimming pared 5 bases from V and 9 bases from J, leaving 11 bases between. This CDR3 contains 13 residues. CDR1 MNHEY and CDR2 SVGAGI come from the germline V gene. The CDR3 loop is CASSATRVSPLHF. The CDR3 DNA is TGTGCCAGCAGTGCTACCAGGGTTTCACCCCTCCACTTT.

V is TRBV3-1 and J is TRBJ2-1, with 10 nucleotides matching TRBD2. This CDR3 is 17 amino acids long. V lost 2 bases and J lost 6; bases outside the gene matches: 10. Germline values: CDR1 LGHDT, CDR2 YNNKEL (reference sequence). CDR3 loop: CASSQHVSSGGTNEQFF. CDR3 bases: TGTGCCAGCAGCCAACACGTCTCTAGCGGGGGTACCAATGAGCAGTTCTTC.

This clonotype came up a few times. The chain uses TRBV4-3 and TRBJ1-2, with 8 bases identical to TRBD1. After removal of 4 bases from V and 2 bases from J, the junction contained 3 bases not matched to a gene. The CDR3 is made up of 14 amino acids. Germline CDR1 and CDR2: LGHNA and YSLEER. The CDR3: CASSRDRQNYGYTF. The CDR3 DNA follows: TGCGCCAGCAGCCGGGACAGGCAAAACTATGGCTACACCTTC.

The genes are TRBV7-9 and TRBJ1-5, with 7 positions matching TRBD1. The CDR3 has 15 amino acids. Losses at the gene ends were 4 bases for V and 6 bases for J; bases not matched to a gene: 9. Germline CDR1 and CDR2: SEHNR and FQNEAQ (reference sequence). The CDR3 protein is CASSYIIGGGQPQHF. The CDR3 DNA follows: TGTGCCAGCAGCTATATTATAGGGGGCGGTCAGCCCCAGCATTTT.

This clonotype was recorded at least ten times. The chain employs TRBV7-2 and TRBJ2-3; TRBD1 might be the D (5 bases). The CDR3 spans 13 residues. Trimming removed 1 base from V and 6 bases from J, with 8 bases in between. Germline V lookup: CDR1 SGHTA, CDR2 FQGNSA. CDR3 sequence: CASSLGAGDTQYF. CDR3 bases: TGTGCCAGCAGCTTAGGGGCAGGGGATACGCAGTATTTT.

The genes are TRBV7-8 and TRBJ1-1; D is perhaps TRBD1 (6 bases). The length of the CDR3 is 15 residues. Germline V CDR1 and CDR2: SGHVS, FQNEAQ. V gave up 2 bases and J gave up 2 bases, with 12 bases separating them. The DNA for the CDR3 is TGTGCCAGCAGCTTACGGGGGACATTCAACACTGAAGCTTTCTTT. Translation gives CASSLRGTFNTEAFF.

The V gene is TRBV27, the J gene TRBJ2-5; 8 nucleotides match TRBD1. Germline trimming cut 5 bases from V and 2 bases from J; bases unmatched to any gene: 4. The CDR3 has 14 amino acids. Germline V gene sequence: CDR1 MNHEY, CDR2 SMNVEV (reference sequence). This CDR3 reads CASSGNRGQETQYF. The CDR3 DNA sequence: TGTGCCAGCAGTGGGAACAGGGGGCAAGAGACCCAGTACTTC.

This clonotype was picked up a small number of times. The rearrangement links TRBV20-1 to TRBJ1-2; 11 nucleotides align to TRBD1. Germline V lookup: CDR1 DFQATT, CDR2 SNEGSKA (reference sequence). CDR3 length: 13 amino acids. V gave up 2 bases and J gave up 8 bases; unmatched junction bases: 4. The CDR3 DNA reads as TGCAGTGCTAGACCTGGGACAGGGGGGGGCTACACCTTC. Residues: CSARPGTGGGYTF.

This clonotype appeared once. The chain combines TRBV24-1 with TRBJ2-1, with TRBD2 matching 7 bases. Losses at the gene ends were 5 bases for V and 9 bases for J; bases not matched to a gene: 6. The germline V gene has CDR1 KGHDR and CDR2 SFDVKD. The CDR3 is 13 amino acids. The CDR3 region has the DNA TGTGCCACCAGTGTCTTATGGACTAGTGAGCAGTTCTTC. Protein sequence: CATSVLWTSEQFF.

A single count supports this clonotype. The junction differs from germline at one of its ends, possibly a read error. V is TRBV4-3 and J is TRBJ2-3; 7 nucleotides match TRBD1. The CDR3 loop spans 17 amino acids. Germline V lookup: CDR1 LGHNA, CDR2 YSLEER. CDR3 sequence: CASSNWGTVQSTDTQYF. In DNA, the CDR3 is TGCGCCAGCAGCAACTGGGGGACAGTTCAAAGCACAGATACACAGTATTTT.

This sequence joins TRBV7-2 and TRBJ1-5; 8 positions match TRBD1. V shed 1 base, J shed 7 bases, and the junction held 9 bases outside the gene matches. This CDR3 is built from 16 residues. The V gene's germline CDR1 is SGHTA and CDR2 FQGNSA. DNA for the CDR3: TGTGCCAGCAGCTTAGAGCCAGGGGGCGATAACCAGCCCCAGCATTTT. As protein: CASSLEPGGDNQPQHF. Full variable domain (rest looked up from reference TRBV7-2 and TRBJ1-5): GAGVSQSPSNKVTEKGKDVELRCDPISGHTALYWYRQSLGQGLEFLIYFQGNSAPDKSGLPSDRFSAERTGGSVSTLTIQRTQQEDSAVYLCASSLEPGGDNQPQHFGDGTRLSIL.